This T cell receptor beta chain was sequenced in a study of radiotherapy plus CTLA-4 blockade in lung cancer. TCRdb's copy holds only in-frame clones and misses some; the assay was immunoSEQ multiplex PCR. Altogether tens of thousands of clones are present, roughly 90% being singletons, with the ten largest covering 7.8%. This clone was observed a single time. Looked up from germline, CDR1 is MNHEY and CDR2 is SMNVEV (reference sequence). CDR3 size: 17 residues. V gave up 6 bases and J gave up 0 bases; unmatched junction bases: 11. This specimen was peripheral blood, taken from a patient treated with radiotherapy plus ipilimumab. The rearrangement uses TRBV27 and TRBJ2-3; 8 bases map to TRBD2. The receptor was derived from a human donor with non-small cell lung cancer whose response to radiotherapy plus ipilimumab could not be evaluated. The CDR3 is CASSVVAGLSSTDTQYF. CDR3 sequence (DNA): TGTGCCAGCAGCGTAGTAGCGGGGCTTTCTAGCACAGATACGCAGTATTTT.